The 17 T cell receptor beta chains below were found in one sample sequenced in a study of radiotherapy plus CTLA-4 blockade in lung cancer. TCRdb keeps only in-frame clones here, not all; method: immunoSEQ multiplex PCR. Of fewer than 40,000 clones listed, 70% to 75% are singletons. The sample here was peripheral blood, taken from a patient treated with radiotherapy plus ipilimumab. These receptors were obtained from a human donor with non-small cell lung cancer who had stable disease on radiotherapy plus ipilimumab.

In regard to this clone: Relative to the germline gene, one junction end is altered; a read error may explain this. In DNA form, the CDR3 reads TGTGCCAGCAGCCCCCTTTCCTTCAATGAGCAGTTCTTC. Its translation: CASSPLSFNEQFF. The chain combines TRBV7-2 with TRBJ2-1; no clear D gene. This CDR3 region has 13 residues. The germline CDR1 and CDR2 sequences are SGHTA and FQGNSA.

This clone was seen only a few times. The chain links TRBV10-1 to TRBJ2-5; unclear D gene. CDR1 WNHNN and CDR2 SYGVQD come from the germline V gene (reference sequence). CDR3 length: 13 residues. V lost 5 bases to trimming and J lost 2 bases, with 9 bases between them. Here the CDR3 reads CASSYGEQETQYF. The CDR3, as DNA: TGCGCCAGCAGTTACGGCGAGCAAGAGACCCAGTACTTC.

On this clone itself: Compared with germline, one end of the junction differs, possibly owing to a read error. V gene TRBV10-3 combines with J gene TRBJ2-2, with TRBD2 matching 7 bases. Germline V gives CDR1 ENHRY, CDR2 SYGVKD. This CDR3 has 14 amino acids. DNA of the CDR3: TGTGCCACCACTGGGGGGGGAAACACCGGGGCGCTGTTTTTT. This gives the protein CATTGGGNTGALFF.

The chain is built from TRBV27 and TRBJ1-1; D is perhaps TRBD1 (6 bases). CDR1 is MNHEY and CDR2 is SMNVEV in the germline V gene (reference sequence). The germline V and J ends were trimmed by 8 bases and 5 bases, with 24 bases remaining between them. The CDR3 loop spans 16 amino acids. CDR3 residues: CASQPQLFPGVTEAFF. The CDR3 coding sequence is TGTGCCAGCCAGCCCCAACTGTTTCCAGGGGTAACTGAAGCTTTCTTT.

For this clone: Its ends do not fully match the called genes, so a read error is possible. The chain carries TRBV19 and TRBJ1-3, with 9 bases that match TRBD1. The germline V gene has CDR1 LNHDA and CDR2 SQIVND (reference sequence). The CDR3 has 13 amino acids. This CDR3 reads CASSMTGTGKKKF. The CDR3, as DNA: TGTGCCAGTAGTATGACCGGGACAGGGAAAAAGAAATTT.

The gene calls are TRBV7-2 and TRBJ2-1; D might be TRBD1 (6 bases). The germline CDR1 and CDR2 sequences are SGHTA and FQGNSA. V shed 1 base and J shed 6 bases, with 13 bases lying between them. There are 15 residues in the CDR3. In DNA, the CDR3 is TGTGCCAGCAGCTTAGGAGGTCACAGGGTCAATGAGCAGTTCTTC. Its protein product is CASSLGGHRVNEQFF.

V usage is TRBV11-2 and J usage is TRBJ1-2, with 7 bases lining up with TRBD1. The junction had 5 bases not matched to a gene; V was cut back by 3 bases and J by 1 base. CDR3 length: 15 amino acids. CDR1 and CDR2 (germline): SGHAT, FQNNGV. The CDR3 bases are TGTGCCAGCAGCTTCCGACAGGGAGATAACTATGGCTACACCTTC. This translates into CASSFRQGDNYGYTF.

The gene calls are TRBV5-8 and TRBJ2-7; D possibly corresponds to TRBD1 (6 bases). The CDR3 consists of 15 residues. CDR1 and CDR2 (germline): SGHTS, YDEGEE. V dropped 2 bases and J dropped 1 base, with 13 bases sitting between them. The CDR3 region is CASSFLGDISYEQYF. DNA for the CDR3: TGTGCCAGCAGCTTCCTCGGGGACATTTCCTACGAGCAGTACTTC.

This chain uses TRBV11-3 with TRBJ1-1; TRBD1 is a possible D gene (6 bases). The length of the CDR3 is 13 residues. Germline V gives CDR1 SGHNT, CDR2 YENEEA. V lost 5 bases and J lost 6, with 13 bases in between. The CDR3 here is CASSRNRDSEAFF. The CDR3 nucleotides are TGTGCCAGCAGCCGAAACAGGGACTCTGAAGCTTTCTTT.

The V call is TRBV11-2, the J call TRBJ1-1, with D unclear. V lost 2 bases and J lost 1, with 5 bases in between. Germline values: CDR1 SGHAT, CDR2 FQNNGV. This CDR3 contains 13 residues. In nucleotides, the CDR3 is TGTGCCAGCAGCTTATGGCGGAACACTGAAGCTTTCTTT. It encodes CASSLWRNTEAFF.

The chain carries TRBV11-2 and TRBJ2-2, with unresolved D. The CDR3 has 14 residues. CDR1 and CDR2 from the germline V gene are SGHAT and FQNNGV. Deletions cut 7 bases from V and 0 bases from J, with 9 bases between. CDR3 amino acids: CASTGPANTGELFF. The CDR3 DNA sequence: TGTGCCAGCACCGGCCCAGCGAACACCGGGGAGCTGTTTTTT.

This clone turned up a few times. V and J are TRBV6-1 and TRBJ2-1, with D maybe TRBD1 (6 bases). Germline loops: CDR1 MNHNS, CDR2 SASEGT. The CDR3 length is 13 residues. V was trimmed by 8 bases and J by 3 bases, leaving 11 bases between them. The CDR3 nucleotides are TGTGCCAGCCGCCAAGGGGGCTACAATGAGCAGTTCTTC. Protein: CASRQGGYNEQFF.

The chain recombines TRBV18 with TRBJ2-1; 9 bases fit TRBD2. J lost 6 bases, V lost 0 bases, and 9 bases had no gene match. The CDR3 extends over 17 amino acids. Germline V gives CDR1 KGHSH, CDR2 LQKENI. CDR3 coding DNA: TGTGCCAGCTCACCACCGCGGAGCGGGGGGTCCCCCAATGAGCAGTTCTTC. The encoded protein is CASSPPRSGGSPNEQFF. The entire variable domain, with the rest obtained from reference TRBV18 and TRBJ2-1, is as follows: NAGVMQNPRHLVRRRGQEARLRCSPMKGHSHVYWYRQLPEEGLKFMVYLQKENIIDESGMPKERFSAEFPKEGPSILRIQQVVRGDSAAYFCASSPPRSGGSPNEQFFGPGTRLTVL.

The chain has TRBV19 and TRBJ2-3; D might be TRBD2 (5 bases). The germline V and J ends were trimmed by 4 bases and 3 bases, with 14 bases remaining between them. The CDR3 contains 15 residues. Looked up from germline, CDR1 is LNHDA and CDR2 is SQIVND (reference sequence). The DNA of the CDR3 is TGTGCCAGTAGTAGCCGGGGAATTGGGACAGATACGCAGTATTTT. It specifies CASSSRGIGTDTQYF.

The CDR3 spells CASSFLADVNQPQHF. The DNA for the CDR3 is TGTGCCAGCAGCTTTTTGGCCGACGTTAATCAGCCCCAGCATTTT. The genes are TRBV7-2 and TRBJ1-5, with no clear D. Trimming removed 3 bases from V and 4 bases from J, with 13 bases in between. CDR3 length: 15 residues. Germline V gene lookup returns CDR1 SGHTA and CDR2 FQGNSA.

This sequence joins TRBV5-1 and TRBJ2-1, with D possibly matching TRBD1 (6 bases). V lost 4 bases and J lost 5, with 10 bases in between. Germline CDR1 reads SGHRS; CDR2 reads YFSETQ. CDR3 length: 13 residues. The CDR3: CASSPGQHNEQFF. Here the CDR3 DNA reads TGCGCCAGCAGCCCCGGACAGCACAATGAGCAGTTCTTC.

This chain joins TRBV7-6 and TRBJ1-1, with D possibly matching TRBD1 (6 bases). V lost 4 bases, J lost 2 bases, and 8 bases lay in between. Germline values: CDR1 SGHVS, CDR2 FNYEAQ. The CDR3 sequence is 13 residues long. CDR3 bases: TGTGCCAGCAGCTCGGGGGCCAACACTGAAGCTTTCTTT. It translates to CASSSGANTEAFF. The full variable domain, in which reference TRBV7-6 and TRBJ1-1 provide the parts outside the CDR3, is GAGVSQSPRYKVTKRGQDVALRCDPISGHVSLYWYRQALGQGPEFLTYFNYEAQQDKSGLPNDRFSAERPEGSISTLTIQRTEQRDSAMYRCASSSGANTEAFFGQGTRLTVV.